This TCR beta chain was recorded in a study of T-cell reconstitution after alpha-beta-depleted transplantation in children. This clonotype appeared many times. TCRbeta library preparation incorporated unique molecular identifiers. TCRdb itself ran the PCR reads through MiXCR, one entry per CDR3 protein. Of 200,000 to 300,000 distinct CDR3 sequences listed, approximately 12% were seen once; the top ten hold 2% to 3%. This CDR3 has 13 residues. After removal of 1 base from V and 10 bases from J, the junction contained 7 bases not matched to a gene. The germline V gene has CDR1 SGHDT and CDR2 YYEEEE. This sequence originates from a human donor who donated a stem cell graft to a child with acute lymphoblastic leukemia. The chain uses TRBV5-6 and TRBJ2-7, with 8 nucleotides matching TRBD2. The sequences come from PBMCs from the stem cell graft donor, collected from the stem cell graft. This CDR3 is CASSLSGSTDQYF. In DNA form, the CDR3 reads TGTGCCAGCAGCTTGAGCGGGAGTACTGACCAGTACTTC.